Listed here is a single T cell receptor (beta chain). The data derive from a study of PD-L1 blockade in urothelial cancer. The overall study: The median number of T cells present in blood samples was 130,000 to 150,000.

Produced via immunoSEQ multiplex PCR; TCRdb's table is partial and in-frame only. The sample lists 55,000 to 85,000 clones; about 83% were seen once. The time point denotes: pretreatment peripheral blood. The patients had locally advanced or metastatic urothelial carcinoma. The source was PBMCs, collected around atezolizumab (anti-PD-L1) treatment. This receptor was identified in a woman aged 70 to 79 with urothelial cancer.

CDR3: CASSLAGDGNSPLHF. The CDR3 DNA follows: TGCGCCAGCAGCTTGGCCGGAGACGGAAATTCACCCCTCCACTTT. V usage is TRBV5-1 and J usage is TRBJ1-6, with D unresolved. The V gene lost 0 bases and the J gene lost 7 bases, with 11 bases spanning the gap. Germline assignment: CDR1 SGHRS and CDR2 YFSETQ. The length of the CDR3 is 15 residues. Based on the CDR3 plus reference TRBV5-1 and TRBJ1-6, the full variable domain is KAGVTQTPRYLIKTRGQQVTLSCSPISGHRSVSWYQQTPGQGLQFLFEYFSETQRNKGNFPGRFSGRQFSNSRSEMNVSTLELGDSALYLCASSLAGDGNSPLHFGNGTRLTVT.